Listed here are 3 T cell receptor beta chains from one sample, sequenced in a study of early T cells in non-severe SARS-CoV-2 infection. MiXCR, applied by TCRdb to the 5' RACE reads, yields one record per CDR3 protein. Among around 47,000 distinct CDR3 sequences listed, about 11% were seen once. Input material: whole blood. The receptors come from an adult who was a healthcare worker with PCR-confirmed SARS-CoV-2 infection or an uninfected control (not recorded which).

Ten or more counts support this clonotype. The V gene is TRBV7-2, the J gene TRBJ1-6, with a possible D match to TRBD1 (6 bases). The CDR3 consists of 15 residues. V shed 1 base and J shed 9 bases, with 13 bases lying between them. Germline CDR1 is SGHTA and CDR2 is FQGNSA. CDR3 amino acids: CASSLDLGAASPLHF. CDR3 nucleotide sequence: TGTGCCAGCAGCTTAGACCTGGGGGCGGCTTCACCCCTCCACTTT.

The chain links TRBV30 to TRBJ2-3; maybe TRBD2 (5 bases). Trimming cost V 0 bases and J 6 bases, with 10 bases left between them. The germline gives CDR1 GTSNPN, CDR2 SVGIG (reference sequence). The length of the CDR3 is 13 residues. The CDR3, as DNA: TGTGCCTGGAGTGTCGGTACTAGGGATACGCAGTATTTT. The encoded protein is CAWSVGTRDTQYF.

This clonotype was recorded a few times. The V call is TRBV19, the J call TRBJ1-4; 9 bases match TRBD1. The CDR3 spans 14 residues. CDR1 and CDR2 from the germline V gene are LNHDA and SQIVND (reference sequence). J was trimmed by 8 bases and V by 7 bases; bases with no gene match: 8. The CDR3 protein is CASTEQGAGEKLFF. The CDR3 DNA follows: TGTGCCAGTACCGAACAGGGGGCAGGGGAAAAACTGTTTTTT.